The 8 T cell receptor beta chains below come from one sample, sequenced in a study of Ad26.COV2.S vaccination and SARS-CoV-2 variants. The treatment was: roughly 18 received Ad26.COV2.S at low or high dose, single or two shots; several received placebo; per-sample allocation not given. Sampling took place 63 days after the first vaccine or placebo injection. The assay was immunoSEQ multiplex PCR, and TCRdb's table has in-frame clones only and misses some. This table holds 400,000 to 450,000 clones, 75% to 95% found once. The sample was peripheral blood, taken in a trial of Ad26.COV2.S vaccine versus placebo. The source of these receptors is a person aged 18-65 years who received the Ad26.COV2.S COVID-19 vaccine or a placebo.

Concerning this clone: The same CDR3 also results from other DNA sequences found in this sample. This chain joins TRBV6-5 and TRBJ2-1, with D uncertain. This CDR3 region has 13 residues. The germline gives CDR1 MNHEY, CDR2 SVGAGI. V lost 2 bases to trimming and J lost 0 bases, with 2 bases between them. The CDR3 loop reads CASSYSSYNEQFF. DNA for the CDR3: TGTGCCAGCAGTTACAGCTCCTACAATGAGCAGTTCTTC.

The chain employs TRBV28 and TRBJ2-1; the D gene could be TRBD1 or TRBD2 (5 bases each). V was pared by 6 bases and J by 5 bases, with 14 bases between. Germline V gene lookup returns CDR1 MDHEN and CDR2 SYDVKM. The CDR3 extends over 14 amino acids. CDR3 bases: TGTGCCAGCAGCACTCCGGGACCCAACAATGAGCAGTTCTTC. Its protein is CASSTPGPNNEQFF. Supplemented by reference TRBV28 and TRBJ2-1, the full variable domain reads DVKVTQSSRYLVKRTGEKVFLECVQDMDHENMFWYRQDPGLGLRLIYFSYDVKMKEKGDIPEGYSVSREKKERFSLILESASTNQTSMYLCASSTPGPNNEQFFGPGTRLTVL.

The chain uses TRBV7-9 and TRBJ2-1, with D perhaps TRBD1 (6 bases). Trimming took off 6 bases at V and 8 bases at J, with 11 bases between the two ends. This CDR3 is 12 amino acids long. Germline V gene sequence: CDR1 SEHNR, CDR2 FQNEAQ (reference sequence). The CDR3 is CASRLQGDEQFF. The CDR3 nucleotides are TGTGCCAGCAGACTACAGGGAGATGAGCAGTTCTTC.

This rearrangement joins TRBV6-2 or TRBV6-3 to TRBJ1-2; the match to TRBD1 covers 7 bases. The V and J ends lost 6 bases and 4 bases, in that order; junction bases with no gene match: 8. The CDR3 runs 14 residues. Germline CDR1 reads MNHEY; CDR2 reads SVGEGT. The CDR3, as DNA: TGTGCCAGCAGCCCCGGGACAGTATCCTATGGCTACACCTTC. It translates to CASSPGTVSYGYTF.

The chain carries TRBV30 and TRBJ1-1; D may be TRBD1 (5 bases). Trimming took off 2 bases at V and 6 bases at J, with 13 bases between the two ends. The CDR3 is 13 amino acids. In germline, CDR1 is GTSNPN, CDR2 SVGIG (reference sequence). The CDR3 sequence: CAWSPAVGPEAFF. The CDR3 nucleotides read TGTGCCTGGAGTCCCGCGGTGGGGCCTGAAGCTTTCTTT.

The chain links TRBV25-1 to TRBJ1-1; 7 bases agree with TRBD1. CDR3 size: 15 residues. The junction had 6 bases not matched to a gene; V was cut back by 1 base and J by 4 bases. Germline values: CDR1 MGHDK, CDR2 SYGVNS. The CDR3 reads CASSEWGQPGTEAFF. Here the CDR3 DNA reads TGTGCCAGCAGTGAATGGGGACAGCCCGGCACTGAAGCTTTCTTT.

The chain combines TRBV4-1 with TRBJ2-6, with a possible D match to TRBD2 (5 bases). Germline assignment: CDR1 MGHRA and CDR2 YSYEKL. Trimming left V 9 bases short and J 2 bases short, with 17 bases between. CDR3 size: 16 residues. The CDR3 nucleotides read TGCGCCAGTCTATCCTCCGGACTGGCTGGGGCCAACGTCCTGACTTTC. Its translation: CASLSSGLAGANVLTF.

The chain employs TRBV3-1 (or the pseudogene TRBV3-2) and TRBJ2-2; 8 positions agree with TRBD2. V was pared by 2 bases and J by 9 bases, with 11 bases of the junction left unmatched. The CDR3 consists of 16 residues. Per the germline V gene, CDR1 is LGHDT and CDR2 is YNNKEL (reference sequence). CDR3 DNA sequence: TGTGCCAGCAGCCAACTTCGGGTAGCGGGACTCAGGGAGCTGTTTTTT. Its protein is CASSQLRVAGLRELFF.